This T cell receptor beta chain was retrieved from a study of T cells in Graves' hyperthyroidism and ophthalmopathy. Of note for this clonotype: A much larger clone differs by one base, so this may be a read error.

RNA transcripts were the template for amplifying TCR beta CDR3 regions. HTBI primers were employed in a first-round RT-PCR of the TCR CDR3. TCRdb recomputed calls from the multiplex PCR reads with MiXCR, one row per CDR3 protein. Seen here are around 340,000 distinct CDR3 sequences, 15% to 20% observed once, and the top ten hold 45% to 55%. The V segment lost 1 base and the J segment 0 bases; nucleotides outside the gene matches: 5. Germline V gene data show CDR1 as SGHAT and CDR2 as FQNNGV. This CDR3 is built from 18 residues. The chain recombines TRBV11-2 with TRBJ2-3; 12 nucleotides line up with TRBD2. The TCR originated in a woman aged 45-65 years with Graves' hyperthyroidism. The source material was blood. This CDR3 reads CASSLVRTSGVSTDTQYF. The CDR3 DNA reads as TGTGCCAGCAGCTTAGTCAGGACTAGCGGGGTTAGCACAGATACGCAGTATTTT.